One sample yielded the 30 T cell receptor beta chains listed below, sequenced in a study of shared T cell receptors in the human thymus (dated by TCRdb to 2020 to 2023). Library construction relied on the immunoSEQ multiplex PCR assay. The table comes from immuneACCESS by way of TCRdb, which keeps in-frame sequences with V and J called. Part of the clones is missing from these tables; in studies checked, under half for an unresolved V gene and the rest for unknown reasons. In this sample the table shows around 730,000 clones, approximately 85% of which occur a single time. Of the sample, about 0.0098% falls within the top ten clones. This same sample was also part of a study on human thymus T cells.

Sequencing input: thymocytes. Receptors were obtained from a girl less than two years old with a congenital heart defect. Donor details come from another sample of the same person, matched by shared clones.

The rearrangement uses TRBV18 and TRBJ2-7; the match to TRBD1 covers 8 bases. This CDR3 spans 16 amino acids. After removal of 3 bases from V and 4 bases from J, the junction contained 11 bases not matched to a gene. Germline V gives CDR1 KGHSH, CDR2 LQKENI. DNA for the CDR3: TGTGCCAGCTCACCTTGGGGACAGGTTGTCGATTACGAGCAGTACTTC. Translation: CASSPWGQVVDYEQYF.

The CDR3 here is CASSPGVYGYTF. In DNA, the CDR3 is TGTGCCAGCAGCCCCGGGGTCTATGGCTACACCTTC. The rearrangement uses TRBV5-6 and TRBJ1-2; no reliable D call. From germline, CDR1 is SGHDT and CDR2 YYEEEE. This CDR3 is 12 amino acids long. Trimming shortened V by 4 bases and J by 4 bases, and 8 bases separated the two germline ends.

In its sample, this clone was seen once. The rearrangement joins TRBV4-3 to TRBJ1-2, with 9 bases fitting TRBD1. The CDR3 is 17 amino acids. Germline V CDR1 and CDR2: LGHNA, YSLEER. The V segment lost 4 bases and the J segment 4 bases; nucleotides outside the gene matches: 13. CDR3 protein: CASSPYGTGKVFYGYTF. DNA of the CDR3: TGCGCCAGCAGCCCCTACGGGACAGGGAAGGTATTCTATGGCTACACCTTC.

This clone was found once. This rearrangement joins TRBV28 to TRBJ1-6, with D maybe TRBD1 (6 bases). The CDR3 sequence is 15 residues long. CDR1 is MDHEN and CDR2 is SYDVKM in the germline V gene. V shed 3 bases and J shed 3 bases, with 9 bases lying between them. The CDR3 coding sequence is TGTGCCAGCAGTTTTGGGACAAACTATAATTCACCCCTCCACTTT. Amino acids: CASSFGTNYNSPLHF.

This clone is a singleton in its sample. The chain couples TRBV5-1 to TRBJ2-3, with D possibly TRBD1 on 5 matching bases. Germline lookup yields CDR1 SGHRS and CDR2 YFSETQ. Trimming cost V 2 bases and J 3 bases, with 10 bases left between them. The CDR3 has 14 residues. The CDR3 protein is CASSFNRITDTQYF. Here the CDR3 DNA reads TGCGCCAGCAGCTTTAACAGGATTACAGATACGCAGTATTTT.

The chain couples TRBV5-1 to TRBJ1-1; D is perhaps TRBD1 (5 bases). Trimming removed 0 bases at V and 1 base at J, with 19 bases between. The CDR3 sequence is 18 residues long. CDR1 and CDR2 from the germline V gene are SGHRS and YFSETQ. The DNA of the CDR3 is TGCGCCAGCAGCTTGGGTGGGAGGAGGGGTAAGGGGAACACTGAAGCTTTCTTT. Translating gives CASSLGGRRGKGNTEAFF.

This clone showed up just once. This sequence joins TRBV2 and TRBJ1-6, with 8 bases matching TRBD1. V lost 4 bases and J lost 7; bases outside the gene matches: 12. CDR3 length equals 17 residues. Per the germline V gene, CDR1 is SNHLY and CDR2 is FYNNEI. CDR3 DNA sequence: TGTGCCAGCAGTGGGCGACCCGACAGGGGAGGGAATTCACCCCTCCACTTT. Translated, it gives CASSGRPDRGGNSPLHF.

The chain recombines TRBV28 with TRBJ1-1; TRBD1 is a possible D gene (5 bases). The germline V gene encodes CDR1 MDHEN and CDR2 SYDVKM. CDR3 length: 15 residues. V lost 2 bases, J lost 1 base, and 11 bases lay in between. The CDR3, as DNA: TGTGCCAGCAGTTTAAATGACAGAAAGAACACTGAAGCTTTCTTT. This codes for CASSLNDRKNTEAFF.

The V gene is TRBV28, the J gene TRBJ2-7; D possibly corresponds to TRBD2 (6 bases). Trimming left V 7 bases short and J 2 bases short, with 12 bases between. The CDR3 loop spans 13 amino acids. Germline values: CDR1 MDHEN, CDR2 SYDVKM. The CDR3 region has the DNA TGTGCCAGCAAACTGGAGGGACCCTACGAGCAGTACTTC. Translated: CASKLEGPYEQYF.

V and J are TRBV11-2 and TRBJ2-7; perhaps TRBD1 as D (6 bases). With 5 bases removed from V and 4 bases from J, the gap between germline ends came to 18 bases. The CDR3 spans 15 residues. Germline CDR1 and CDR2: SGHAT and FQNNGV. Here the CDR3 DNA reads TGTGCCAGCAGCCAGTCAGGACAGTTCATTTACGAGCAGTACTTC. This encodes CASSQSGQFIYEQYF.

The genes are TRBV5-6 and TRBJ2-7; 8 nucleotides line up with TRBD1. The CDR3 has 13 amino acids. Trimming removed 3 bases from V and 10 bases from J; junction bases left unmatched: 9. Germline CDR1 is SGHDT and CDR2 is YYEEEE. The CDR3 sequence: CASSSGTGRIQYF. Written as DNA, the CDR3 is TGTGCCAGCAGCTCTGGGACAGGTAGGATTCAGTACTTC.

This clone showed up just once. For the CDR3, the DNA is TGTGCCAGCATTTACAGGGAGACCCAGTACTTC. Translating it yields CASIYRETQYF. The V gene is TRBV18, the J gene TRBJ2-5; tentatively, D is TRBD1 (5 bases). This CDR3 comprises 11 residues. CDR1 is KGHSH and CDR2 is LQKENI in the germline V gene. V was shortened by 8 bases and J by 5 bases, with 9 bases between the two germline ends.

This chain joins TRBV6-6 and TRBJ2-4, with unresolved D. The V end lost 3 bases, the J end lost 11 bases, and 8 bases lay between the germline ends. This CDR3 comprises 11 residues. The V gene's germline CDR1 is MNHNY and CDR2 SVGAGI (reference sequence). CDR3 in DNA: TGTGCCAGCAGTTATTCGTCGTTTCAGTACTTC. This sequence encodes CASSYSSFQYF.

This clone was detected only once. The chain uses TRBV28 and TRBJ1-6; 9 positions match TRBD1. V dropped 2 bases and J dropped 11; count of bases not matched to a gene: 7. Germline CDR1 MDHEN, CDR2 SYDVKM. The CDR3 length is 15 residues. Here the CDR3 DNA reads TGTGCCAGCAGTTTACCGCTTACAGGGGGCGCACCCCTCCACTTT. It specifies CASSLPLTGGAPLHF.

The chain carries TRBV6-1 and TRBJ1-1, with 7 bases fitting TRBD1. V was pared by 7 bases and J by 0 bases, with 8 bases of the junction left unmatched. The CDR3 is made up of 15 amino acids. Germline assignment: CDR1 MNHNS and CDR2 SASEGT. In nucleotides, the CDR3 is TGTGCCAGCAAAGAACACAGGGGATTGAACACTGAAGCTTTCTTT. As protein: CASKEHRGLNTEAFF.

The chain employs TRBV5-1 and TRBJ1-6; D is unresolved. The germline V gene encodes CDR1 SGHRS and CDR2 YFSETQ. The CDR3 sequence is 16 residues long. V lost 4 bases and J 6 bases, leaving 17 bases between the germline ends. The CDR3 nucleotides are TGCGCCAGCAGCCGGCGGGCGACGCCTTCTAATTCACCCCTCCACTTT. This codes for CASSRRATPSNSPLHF. The entire variable domain, with the rest obtained from reference TRBV5-1 and TRBJ1-6, is as follows: KAGVTQTPRYLIKTRGQQVTLSCSPISGHRSVSWYQQTPGQGLQFLFEYFSETQRNKGNFPGRFSGRQFSNSRSEMNVSTLELGDSALYLCASSRRATPSNSPLHFGNGTRLTVT.

Comment on this clone: Other DNA sequences from this sample encode an identical CDR3 as well. The chain links TRBV15 to TRBJ1-6, with D tentatively TRBD1 (5 bases). The germline CDR1 and CDR2 sequences are LNHNV and YYDKDF (reference sequence). Trimming shortened V by 5 bases and J by 10 bases, and 15 bases separated the two germline ends. The CDR3 runs to 14 residues. As DNA, the CDR3 is TGTGCCACCAGCCAGGGCGTCCAAATCTCACCCCTCCACTTT. Translating it yields CATSQGVQISPLHF.

This clone was observed once. The rearrangement joins TRBV28 to TRBJ2-3; 12 bases align to TRBD2. The V segment lost 2 bases and the J segment 7 bases; nucleotides outside the gene matches: 7. The V gene's germline CDR1 is MDHEN and CDR2 SYDVKM. This CDR3 is 16 amino acids long. CDR3 protein: CASSLPPSGGANTQYF. The CDR3 DNA reads as TGTGCCAGCAGTTTACCCCCTAGCGGGGGGGCGAATACGCAGTATTTT.

The chain joins TRBV27 to TRBJ1-1, with 10 bases that match TRBD1. The CDR3 spans 16 residues. The V gene's germline CDR1 is MNHEY and CDR2 SMNVEV (reference sequence). V was pared by 0 bases and J by 5 bases, with 6 bases of the junction left unmatched. The DNA of the CDR3 is TGTGCCAGCAGTTTATCGGAGGGACAGGGGAGGACTGAAGCTTTCTTT. This translates into CASSLSEGQGRTEAFF.

V usage is TRBV6-5 and J usage is TRBJ2-7; D unclear. Germline CDR1 is MNHEY and CDR2 is SVGAGI. This CDR3 has 13 amino acids. The V gene lost 1 base and the J gene lost 0 bases, with 4 bases spanning the gap. The CDR3 DNA reads as TGTGCCAGCAGTTACTTCAGCTCCTACGAGCAGTACTTC. This codes for CASSYFSSYEQYF.

This clone was detected once. This sequence joins TRBV5-8 and TRBJ2-5, with 7 bases fitting TRBD1. This CDR3 contains 16 residues. Germline CDR1 is SGHTS and CDR2 is YDEGEE. The V and J ends lost 4 bases and 2 bases, in that order; junction bases with no gene match: 11. The CDR3 DNA reads TGTGCCAGCAGCCAGGGAGACAGGGTCATTCAAGAGACCCAGTACTTC. Translated, it gives CASSQGDRVIQETQYF. The full variable domain, its missing parts supplied by reference TRBV5-8 and TRBJ2-5, is EAGVTQSPTHLIKTRGQQATLRCSPISGHTSVYWYQQALGLGLQFLLWYDEGEERNRGNFPPRFSGRQFPNYSSELNVNALELEDSALYLCASSQGDRVIQETQYFGPGTRLLVL.

This chain joins TRBV19 and TRBJ1-1; TRBD1 matches 7 bases. J gave up 0 bases and V 7 bases, and 8 bases lay outside the gene matches. Germline V gene sequence: CDR1 LNHDA, CDR2 SQIVND (reference sequence). CDR3 length: 15 residues. CDR3 in amino acids: CASIKGTDMNTEAFF. DNA of the CDR3: TGTGCCAGTATAAAAGGGACAGACATGAACACTGAAGCTTTCTTT.

The rearrangement uses TRBV14 and TRBJ1-5, with a tentative D call TRBD1 (5 bases). Germline V gene lookup returns CDR1 SGHDN and CDR2 FVKESK. The CDR3 is 18 residues long. The V end lost 3 bases, the J end lost 0 bases, and 18 bases lay between the germline ends. The CDR3 protein is CASSHARRDPYSNQPQHF. CDR3 bases: TGTGCCAGCAGCCATGCGAGGAGGGACCCGTATAGCAATCAGCCCCAGCATTTT. The entire variable domain, with the rest obtained from reference TRBV14 and TRBJ1-5, is as follows: EAGVTQFPSHSVIEKGQTVTLRCDPISGHDNLYWYRRVMGKEIKFLLHFVKESKQDESGMPNNRFLAERTGGTYSTLKVQPAELEDSGVYFCASSHARRDPYSNQPQHFGDGTRLSIL.

J is TRBJ2-1 and V is TRBV7-8; 10 positions agree with TRBD2. With 5 bases clipped from V and 6 bases from J, the junction kept 7 bases outside the gene matches. The germline CDR1 and CDR2 sequences are SGHVS and FQNEAQ. This CDR3 spans 15 amino acids. DNA of the CDR3: TGTGCCAGCAGCGATCCGGGACTAGCGATCAATGAGCAGTTCTTC. The encoded protein is CASSDPGLAINEQFF.

The V call is TRBV7-8, the J call TRBJ1-1; 9 nucleotides align to TRBD1. The germline gives CDR1 SGHVS, CDR2 FQNEAQ. The CDR3 runs to 16 residues. The V gene end was trimmed by 5 bases and the J gene end by 6 bases; junction bases not matched to a gene: 13. The CDR3 sequence is CASSPGQGKGIAEAFF. DNA for the CDR3: TGTGCCAGCAGCCCTGGACAGGGGAAGGGGATAGCTGAAGCTTTCTTT.

The chain links TRBV5-1 to TRBJ2-2; D perhaps matches TRBD2 (6 bases). CDR1 SGHRS and CDR2 YFSETQ come from the germline V gene. The V gene lost 4 bases and the J gene lost 4 bases, with 14 bases spanning the gap. This CDR3 is built from 15 residues. CDR3 DNA: TGCGCCAGCAGCCCCTCGGGCGGGACCACCGGGGAGCTGTTTTTT. Amino acids: CASSPSGGTTGELFF.

The chain employs TRBV11-3 and TRBJ2-7; 8 positions match TRBD1. Germline V gene data show CDR1 as SGHNT and CDR2 as YENEEA. CDR3 length: 14 amino acids. The V and J ends lost 5 bases and 6 bases, in that order; junction bases with no gene match: 9. DNA for the CDR3: TGTGCCAGCAGCCCTGACAGGGGTATCCCCGAGCAGTACTTC. It is translated as CASSPDRGIPEQYF.

The sample holds one count of this clone. One junction end does not reproduce the germline sequence, and a read error may be involved. J is TRBJ1-4 and V is TRBV5-1, with D possibly TRBD1 on 6 matching bases. This CDR3 contains 21 residues. The V gene's germline CDR1 is SGHRS and CDR2 YFSETQ. CDR3 DNA: TGCGCCAGCAGCTTAAAGGACGGACAGTGCATATTCTGTGGGGCTAAGGAAAAACTGTTTTTT. It translates to CASSLKDGQCIFCGAKEKLFF.

The genes are TRBV5-4 and TRBJ2-1; 7 bases align to TRBD1. The CDR3 totals 15 residues. V shed 4 bases, J shed 5 bases, and the junction held 9 bases outside the gene matches. Per germline, CDR1 SGHNT and CDR2 YYREEE (reference sequence). The chain's CDR3 is CASSRAGTVDNEQFF. The CDR3 region has the DNA TGTGCCAGCAGCCGGGCTGGGACAGTCGACAATGAGCAGTTCTTC.

The rearrangement links TRBV28 to TRBJ1-2; 7 positions agree with TRBD1. V shed 4 bases and J 5 bases; nucleotides not matched to a gene: 10. Germline CDR1 is MDHEN and CDR2 is SYDVKM. CDR3 length: 15 amino acids. CDR3 sequence: CASSSGETGTYGYTF. CDR3 bases: TGTGCCAGCAGTTCCGGGGAGACAGGGACTTATGGCTACACCTTC.